The rows below give T cell receptor beta chains drawn from one sample of a study of vaccination and CD4 T cells after COVID-19. Their specific antigens are unknown. TCRdb fed the PCR reads into MiXCR, producing one record per CDR3 protein. Of about 21,000 distinct CDR3 sequences listed, around 53% are singletons. The source material was CD4+ T cells from blood, cultured in vitro. Source of these receptors: a human donor who had recovered from COVID-19. CDR3s include the opening cysteine and the closing phenylalanine or tryptophan.

V gene: TRBV6-1
J gene: TRBJ2-7
CDR3 protein: CASSLTGTTDEQYF

V gene: TRBV6-1
J gene: TRBJ2-3
CDR3 protein: CASSIRDRGDDTQYF

V gene: TRBV11-3
J gene: TRBJ2-5
CDR3 protein: CASSAFGLQETQYF

V gene: TRBV7-9
J gene: TRBJ1-2
CDR3 protein: CASSADGYTF

V gene: TRBV12-3/TRBV12-4
J gene: TRBJ1-5
CDR3 protein: CASSLTGQRNQPQHF

V gene: TRBV7-2
J gene: TRBJ2-2
CDR3 protein: CASSRDVANTGELFF

V gene: TRBV14
J gene: TRBJ1-2
CDR3 protein: CASSQERLPESGYTF

V gene: TRBV28
J gene: TRBJ1-1
CDR3 protein: CASSRHGGTLEAFF

V gene: TRBV6-1
J gene: TRBJ2-2
CDR3 protein: CASRLAVANTGELFF

V gene: TRBV7-2
J gene: TRBJ1-1
CDR3 protein: CASSFAVNTEAFF

V gene: TRBV11-3
J gene: TRBJ2-7
CDR3 protein: CASSLAGTENSYEQYF

V gene: TRBV25-1
J gene: TRBJ1-2
CDR3 protein: CASSVGGGFYGYTF

V gene: TRBV20-1
J gene: TRBJ1-1
CDR3 protein: CSARVFGSNTEAFF

V gene: TRBV9
J gene: TRBJ1-1
CDR3 protein: CASSLQTYDTEAFF

V gene: TRBV28
J gene: TRBJ1-5
CDR3 protein: CASSLLGTGGYSNQPQHF

V gene: TRBV7-2
J gene: TRBJ2-7
CDR3 protein: CASSWGQGGYEQYF

V gene: TRBV2
J gene: TRBJ1-1
CDR3 protein: CASSEQTVNTEAFF

V gene: TRBV7-9
J gene: TRBJ2-7
CDR3 protein: CASSLMGTQGEQYF

V gene: TRBV11-3
J gene: TRBJ2-4
CDR3 protein: CASTHPRLAKNIQYF

V gene: TRBV10-1
J gene: TRBJ2-1
CDR3 protein: CASSDLFVSPDEQFF

V gene: TRBV19
J gene: TRBJ1-2
CDR3 protein: CASSIDPTDYGYTF

V gene: TRBV7-9
J gene: TRBJ2-7
CDR3 protein: CASSLEWGTYEQYF

V gene: TRBV20-1
J gene: TRBJ2-2
CDR3 protein: CSARFVEDRFTGELFF

V gene: TRBV18
J gene: TRBJ2-2
CDR3 protein: CASSPLSRANTGELFF

V gene: TRBV6-1
J gene: TRBJ1-2
CDR3 protein: CASSPLGTGGYYGYTF

V gene: TRBV12-3/TRBV12-4
J gene: TRBJ2-2
CDR3 protein: CASTKTGTVNTGELFF

V gene: TRBV19
J gene: TRBJ2-3
CDR3 protein: CASSPTGAKDTQYF

V gene: TRBV5-4
J gene: TRBJ1-6
CDR3 protein: CASSTGTGGNSPLHF

V gene: TRBV9
J gene: TRBJ1-5
CDR3 protein: CASSVGPGGGGQPQHF

V gene: TRBV6-2/TRBV6-3
J gene: TRBJ2-3
CDR3 protein: CASRLGVTTDTQYF

V gene: TRBV6-1
J gene: TRBJ2-3
CDR3 protein: CASSLKGAGTDTQYF

V gene: TRBV20-1
J gene: TRBJ1-3
CDR3 protein: CSAENGRNSGNTIYF

V gene: TRBV11-3
J gene: TRBJ2-6
CDR3 protein: CASSFGGTGANVLTF

V gene: TRBV10-3
J gene: TRBJ2-7
CDR3 protein: CVTGLAGGLSYEQYF

V gene: TRBV20-1
J gene: TRBJ2-1
CDR3 protein: CSARVTLGYNEQFF

V gene: TRBV15
J gene: TRBJ2-3
CDR3 protein: CATSGGLATDTQYF

V gene: TRBV20-1
J gene: TRBJ1-5
CDR3 protein: CSARVPPNQPQHF

V gene: TRBV20-1
J gene: TRBJ2-1
CDR3 protein: CSAIQAGAPAIEQFF

V gene: TRBV2
J gene: TRBJ2-1
CDR3 protein: CASRGGVAGGNEQFF

V gene: TRBV5-1
J gene: TRBJ2-7
CDR3 protein: CASTKDGQGAHEQYF

V gene: TRBV6-5
J gene: TRBJ1-1
CDR3 protein: CASSYSENTEAFF

V gene: TRBV6-1
J gene: TRBJ1-2
CDR3 protein: CASSRPGQGYGYTF

V gene: TRBV6-2/TRBV6-3
J gene: TRBJ1-5
CDR3 protein: CASRQGIGYQPQHF

V gene: TRBV7-2
J gene: TRBJ2-5
CDR3 protein: CASSPRSEQETQYF

V gene: TRBV19
J gene: TRBJ1-1
CDR3 protein: CASSILRGARGTEAFF

V gene: TRBV19
J gene: TRBJ2-7
CDR3 protein: CASRTSRAGNEQYF

V gene: TRBV28
J gene: TRBJ1-5
CDR3 protein: CASSANLGGSNQPQHF

V gene: TRBV7-3
J gene: TRBJ2-2
CDR3 protein: CASSLLVGELFF

V gene: TRBV30
J gene: TRBJ1-1
CDR3 protein: CAWDATGGHTEAFF

V gene: TRBV7-3
J gene: TRBJ2-1
CDR3 protein: CASSLTRRSYNEQFF

V gene: TRBV30
J gene: TRBJ2-3
CDR3 protein: CAWRERGAMDTQYF

V gene: TRBV6-2/TRBV6-3
J gene: TRBJ1-5
CDR3 protein: CASSYVGGSGQPQHF

V gene: TRBV15
J gene: TRBJ1-5
CDR3 protein: CATSRTGTGTNQPQHF

V gene: TRBV7-9
J gene: TRBJ2-2
CDR3 protein: CASRFQQGLDTGELFF

V gene: TRBV28
J gene: TRBJ2-2
CDR3 protein: CASTWWTGGTGELFF